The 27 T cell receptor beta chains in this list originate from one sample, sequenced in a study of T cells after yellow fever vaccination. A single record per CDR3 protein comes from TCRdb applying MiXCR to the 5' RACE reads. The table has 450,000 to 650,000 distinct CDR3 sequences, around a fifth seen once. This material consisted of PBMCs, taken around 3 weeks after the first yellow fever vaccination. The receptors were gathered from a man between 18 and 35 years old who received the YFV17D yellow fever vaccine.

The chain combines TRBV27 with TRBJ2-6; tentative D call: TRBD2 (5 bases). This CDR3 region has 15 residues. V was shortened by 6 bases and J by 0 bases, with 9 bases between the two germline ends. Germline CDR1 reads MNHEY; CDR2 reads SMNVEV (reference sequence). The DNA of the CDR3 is TGTGCCAGCAGACTCGGGGTCTCTGGGGCCAACGTCCTGACTTTC. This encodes CASRLGVSGANVLTF. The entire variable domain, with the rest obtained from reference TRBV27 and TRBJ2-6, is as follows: EAQVTQNPRYLITVTGKKLTVTCSQNMNHEYMSWYRQDPGLGLRQIYYSMNVEVTDKGDVPEGYKVSRKEKRNFPLILESPSPNQTSLYFCASRLGVSGANVLTFGAGSRLTVL.

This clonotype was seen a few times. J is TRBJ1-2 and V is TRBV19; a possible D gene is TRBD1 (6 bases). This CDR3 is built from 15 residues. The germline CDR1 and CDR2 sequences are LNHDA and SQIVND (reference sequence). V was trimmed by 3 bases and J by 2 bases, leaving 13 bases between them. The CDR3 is CASSIWEQGNYGYTF. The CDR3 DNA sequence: TGTGCCAGTAGTATTTGGGAGCAGGGGAACTATGGCTACACCTTC.

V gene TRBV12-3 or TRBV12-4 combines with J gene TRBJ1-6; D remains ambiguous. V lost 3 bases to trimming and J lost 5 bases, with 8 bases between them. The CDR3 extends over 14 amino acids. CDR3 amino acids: CASSFSANNSPLHF. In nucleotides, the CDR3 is TGTGCCAGCAGTTTTTCGGCCAATAATTCACCCCTCCACTTT.

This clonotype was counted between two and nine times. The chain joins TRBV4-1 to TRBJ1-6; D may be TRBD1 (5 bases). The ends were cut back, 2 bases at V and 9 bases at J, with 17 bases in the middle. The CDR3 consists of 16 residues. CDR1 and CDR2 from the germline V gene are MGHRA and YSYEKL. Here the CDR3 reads CASSQRGRDRGSPLHF. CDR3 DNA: TGCGCCAGCAGCCAAAGGGGACGGGACCGCGGTTCACCCCTCCACTTT.

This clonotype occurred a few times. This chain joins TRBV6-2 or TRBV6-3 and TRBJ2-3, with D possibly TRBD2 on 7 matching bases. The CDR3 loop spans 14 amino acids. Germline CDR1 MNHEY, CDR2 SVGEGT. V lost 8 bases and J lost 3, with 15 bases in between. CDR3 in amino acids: CASGEGVPTDTQYF. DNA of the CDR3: TGTGCCAGCGGGGAGGGGGTTCCTACAGATACGCAGTATTTT.

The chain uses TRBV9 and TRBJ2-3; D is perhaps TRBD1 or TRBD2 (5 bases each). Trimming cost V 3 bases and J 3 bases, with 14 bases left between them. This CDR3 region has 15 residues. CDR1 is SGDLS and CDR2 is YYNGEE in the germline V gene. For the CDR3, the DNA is TGTGCCAGCAGCGGCGCCCGTGGGGGTACAGATACGCAGTATTTT. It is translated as CASSGARGGTDTQYF.

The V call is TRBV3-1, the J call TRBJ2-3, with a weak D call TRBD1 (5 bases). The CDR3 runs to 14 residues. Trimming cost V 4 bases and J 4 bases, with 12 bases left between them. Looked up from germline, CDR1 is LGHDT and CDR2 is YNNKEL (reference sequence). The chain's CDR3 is CASSLNPGPDTQYF. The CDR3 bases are TGTGCCAGCAGCCTTAACCCAGGGCCAGATACGCAGTATTTT.

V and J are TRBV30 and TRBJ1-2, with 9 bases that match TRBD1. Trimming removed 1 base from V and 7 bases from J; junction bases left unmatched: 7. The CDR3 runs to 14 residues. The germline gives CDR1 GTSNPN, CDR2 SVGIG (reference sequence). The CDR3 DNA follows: TGTGCCTGGAGTGGGGGACAGGGAGGGATTGGCTACACCTTC. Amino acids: CAWSGGQGGIGYTF.

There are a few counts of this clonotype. The CDR3 nucleotides read TGTGCCAGCAGCCGAGGCGGGAGGATCACTGAAGCTTTCTTT. It yields the protein CASSRGGRITEAFF. The V gene is TRBV7-2, the J gene TRBJ1-1; unclear D gene. Germline CDR1 reads SGHTA; CDR2 reads FQGNSA. Deletions cut 5 bases from V and 4 bases from J, with 14 bases between. The CDR3 loop spans 14 amino acids.

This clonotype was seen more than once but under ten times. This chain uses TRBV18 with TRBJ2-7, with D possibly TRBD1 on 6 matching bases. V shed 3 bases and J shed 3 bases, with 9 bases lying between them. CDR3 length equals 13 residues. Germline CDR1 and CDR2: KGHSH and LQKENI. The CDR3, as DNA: TGTGCCAGCTCACCTTACAGGGTCTACGAGCAGTACGTC. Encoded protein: CASSPYRVYEQYV.

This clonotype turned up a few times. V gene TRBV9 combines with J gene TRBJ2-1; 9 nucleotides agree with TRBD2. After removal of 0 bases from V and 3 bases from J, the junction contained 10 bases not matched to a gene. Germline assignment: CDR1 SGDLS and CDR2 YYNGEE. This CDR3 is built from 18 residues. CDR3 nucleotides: TGTGCCAGCAGCGTAGGGATAGGAGCGGGGGGAATCTACAATGAGCAGTTCTTC. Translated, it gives CASSVGIGAGGIYNEQFF. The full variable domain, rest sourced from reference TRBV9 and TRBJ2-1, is DSGVTQTPKHLITATGQRVTLRCSPRSGDLSVYWYQQSLDQGLQFLIQYYNGEERAKGNILERFSAQQFPDLHSELNLSSLELGDSALYFCASSVGIGAGGIYNEQFFGPGTRLTVL.

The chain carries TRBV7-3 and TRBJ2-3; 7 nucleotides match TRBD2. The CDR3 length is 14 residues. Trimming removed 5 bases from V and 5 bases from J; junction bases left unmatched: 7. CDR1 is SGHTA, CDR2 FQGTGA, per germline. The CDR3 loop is CASSPTGGRDTQYF. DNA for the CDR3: TGTGCCAGCAGCCCGACTGGCGGGAGAGATACGCAGTATTTT.

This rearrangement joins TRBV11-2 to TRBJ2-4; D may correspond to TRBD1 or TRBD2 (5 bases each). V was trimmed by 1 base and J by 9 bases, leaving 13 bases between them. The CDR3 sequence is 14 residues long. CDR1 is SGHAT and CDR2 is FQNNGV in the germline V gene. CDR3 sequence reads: CASSLVGERGIQYF. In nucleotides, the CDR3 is TGTGCCAGCAGCTTAGTGGGGGAGAGGGGCATTCAGTACTTC.

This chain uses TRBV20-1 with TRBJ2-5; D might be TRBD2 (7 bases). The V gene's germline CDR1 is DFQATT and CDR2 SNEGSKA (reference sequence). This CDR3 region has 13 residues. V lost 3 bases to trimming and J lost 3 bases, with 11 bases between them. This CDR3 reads CSASGGPKETQYF. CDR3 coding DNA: TGCAGTGCTAGCGGGGGGCCCAAAGAGACCCAGTACTTC.

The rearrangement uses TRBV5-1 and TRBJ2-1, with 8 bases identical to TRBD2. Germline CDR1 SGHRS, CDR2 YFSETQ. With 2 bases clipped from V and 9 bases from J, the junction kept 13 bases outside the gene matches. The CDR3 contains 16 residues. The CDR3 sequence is CASSLKSGSPTGEQFF. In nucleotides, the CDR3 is TGCGCCAGCAGCTTAAAGAGCGGGAGCCCTACGGGTGAGCAGTTCTTC.

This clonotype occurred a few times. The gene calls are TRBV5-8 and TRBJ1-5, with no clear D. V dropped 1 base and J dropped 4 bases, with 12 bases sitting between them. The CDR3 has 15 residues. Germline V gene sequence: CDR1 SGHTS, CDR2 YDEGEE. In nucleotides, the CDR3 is TGTGCCAGCAGCTTGCAGACGGCAGCTAATCAGCCCCAGCATTTT. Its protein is CASSLQTAANQPQHF.

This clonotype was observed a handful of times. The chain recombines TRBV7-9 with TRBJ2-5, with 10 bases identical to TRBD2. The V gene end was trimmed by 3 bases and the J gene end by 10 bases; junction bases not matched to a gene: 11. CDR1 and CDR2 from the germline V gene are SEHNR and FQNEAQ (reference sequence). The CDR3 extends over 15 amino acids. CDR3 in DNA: TGTGCCAGCAGCTTTCCTAGCGGGGGATCCCTGGACCAGTACTTC. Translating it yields CASSFPSGGSLDQYF.

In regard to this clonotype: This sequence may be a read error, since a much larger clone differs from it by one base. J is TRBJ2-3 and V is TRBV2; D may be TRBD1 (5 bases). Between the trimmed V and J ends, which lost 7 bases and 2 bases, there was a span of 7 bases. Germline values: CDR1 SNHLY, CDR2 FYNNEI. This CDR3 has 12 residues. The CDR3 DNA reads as TGTGCCAGCAAGGGGTTCACAGATACGCAGTATTTT. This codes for CASKGFTDTQYF.

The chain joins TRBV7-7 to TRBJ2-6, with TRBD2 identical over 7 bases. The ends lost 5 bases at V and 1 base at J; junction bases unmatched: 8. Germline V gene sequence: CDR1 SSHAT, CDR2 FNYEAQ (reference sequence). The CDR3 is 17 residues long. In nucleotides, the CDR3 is TGTGCCAGCAGCCACGGGACGGGACTATCTGGGGCCAACGTCCTGACTTTC. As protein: CASSHGTGLSGANVLTF.

Here the CDR3 reads CATSIGDRGLLTNEKLFF. DNA for the CDR3: TGTGCCACCAGCATAGGAGACAGGGGGCTTTTAACTAATGAAAAACTGTTTTTT. The chain employs TRBV15 and TRBJ1-4, with TRBD1 matching 10 bases. J was trimmed by 1 base and V by 4 bases; bases with no gene match: 9. Germline lookup yields CDR1 LNHNV and CDR2 YYDKDF (reference sequence). The CDR3 has 18 residues.

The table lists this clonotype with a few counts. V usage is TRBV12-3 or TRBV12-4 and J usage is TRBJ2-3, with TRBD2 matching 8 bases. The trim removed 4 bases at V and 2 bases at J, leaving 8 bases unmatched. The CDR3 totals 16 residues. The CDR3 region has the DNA TGTGCCAGCAGTTCAACCGGGACTAGAGTCACAGATACGCAGTATTTT. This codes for CASSSTGTRVTDTQYF.

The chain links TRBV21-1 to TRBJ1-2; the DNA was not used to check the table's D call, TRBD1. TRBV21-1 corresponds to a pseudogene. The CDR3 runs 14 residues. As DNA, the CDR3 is TGTGCCAGCAGCCTCGGCAGGGGGCCAGGTGGCTACACCTTC. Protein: CASSLGRGPGGYTF.

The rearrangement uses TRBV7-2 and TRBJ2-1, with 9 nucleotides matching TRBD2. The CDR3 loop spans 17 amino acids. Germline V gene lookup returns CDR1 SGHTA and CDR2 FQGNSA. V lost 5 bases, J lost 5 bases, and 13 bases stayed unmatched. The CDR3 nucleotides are TGTGCCAGCAGCCCGCCCCCGTGGACTAGCGTTGACAATGAGCAGTTCTTC. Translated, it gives CASSPPPWTSVDNEQFF.

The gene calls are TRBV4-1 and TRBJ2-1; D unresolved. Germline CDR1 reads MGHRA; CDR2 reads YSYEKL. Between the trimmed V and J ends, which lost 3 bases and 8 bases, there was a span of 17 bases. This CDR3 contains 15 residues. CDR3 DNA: TGCGCCAGCAGCCATCTAATTCGGAACAGCTATGAGCAGTTCTTC. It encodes CASSHLIRNSYEQFF.

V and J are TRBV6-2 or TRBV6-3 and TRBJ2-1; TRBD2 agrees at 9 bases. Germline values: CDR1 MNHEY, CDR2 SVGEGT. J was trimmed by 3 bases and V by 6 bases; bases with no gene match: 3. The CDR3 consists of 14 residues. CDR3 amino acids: CASRWRGGYNEQFF. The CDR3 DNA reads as TGTGCCAGCAGATGGCGGGGGGGCTACAATGAGCAGTTCTTC.

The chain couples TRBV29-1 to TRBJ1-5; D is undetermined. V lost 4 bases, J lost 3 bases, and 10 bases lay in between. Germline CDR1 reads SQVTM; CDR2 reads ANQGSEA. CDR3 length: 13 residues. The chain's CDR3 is CSVVVSHNQPQHF. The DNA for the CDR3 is TGCAGCGTTGTTGTATCCCACAATCAGCCCCAGCATTTT.

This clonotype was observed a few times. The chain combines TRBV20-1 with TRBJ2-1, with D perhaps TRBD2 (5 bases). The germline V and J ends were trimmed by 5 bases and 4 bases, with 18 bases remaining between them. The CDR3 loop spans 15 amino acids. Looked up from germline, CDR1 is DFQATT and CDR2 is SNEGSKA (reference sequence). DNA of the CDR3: TGCAGTGCTCGTACGGGGATACCGGGATACAATGAGCAGTTCTTC. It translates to CSARTGIPGYNEQFF.